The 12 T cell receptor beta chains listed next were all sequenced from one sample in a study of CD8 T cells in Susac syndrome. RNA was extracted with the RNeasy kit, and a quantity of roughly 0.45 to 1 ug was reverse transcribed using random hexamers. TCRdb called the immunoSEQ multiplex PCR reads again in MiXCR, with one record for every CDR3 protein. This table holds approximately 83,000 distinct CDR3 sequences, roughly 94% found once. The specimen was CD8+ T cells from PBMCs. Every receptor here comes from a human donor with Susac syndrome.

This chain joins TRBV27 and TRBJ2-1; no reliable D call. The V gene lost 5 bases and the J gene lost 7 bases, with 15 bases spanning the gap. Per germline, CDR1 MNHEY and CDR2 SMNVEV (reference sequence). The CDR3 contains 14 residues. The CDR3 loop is CASSPNWGLNEQFF. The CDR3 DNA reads TGTGCCAGCAGTCCTAATTGGGGATTGAATGAGCAGTTCTTC.

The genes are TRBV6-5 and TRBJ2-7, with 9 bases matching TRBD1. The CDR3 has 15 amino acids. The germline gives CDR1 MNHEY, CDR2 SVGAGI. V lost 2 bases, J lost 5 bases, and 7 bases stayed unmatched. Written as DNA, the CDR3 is TGTGCCAGCAGTTACGCCGGGACAGGGTCCCACGAGCAGTACTTC. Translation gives CASSYAGTGSHEQYF.

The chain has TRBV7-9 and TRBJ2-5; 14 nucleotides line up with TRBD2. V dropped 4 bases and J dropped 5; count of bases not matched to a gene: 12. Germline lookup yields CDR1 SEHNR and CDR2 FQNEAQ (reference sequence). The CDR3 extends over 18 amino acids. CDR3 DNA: TGTGCCAGCAGCTCAAAAGGACTAGCGGGAGGTAGCGGGGAGACCCAGTACTTC. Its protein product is CASSSKGLAGGSGETQYF.

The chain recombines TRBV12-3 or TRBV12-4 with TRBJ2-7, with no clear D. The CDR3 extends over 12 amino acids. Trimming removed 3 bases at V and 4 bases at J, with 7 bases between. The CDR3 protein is CASSFSQYEQYF. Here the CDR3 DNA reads TGTGCCAGCAGTTTTTCTCAATACGAGCAGTACTTC.

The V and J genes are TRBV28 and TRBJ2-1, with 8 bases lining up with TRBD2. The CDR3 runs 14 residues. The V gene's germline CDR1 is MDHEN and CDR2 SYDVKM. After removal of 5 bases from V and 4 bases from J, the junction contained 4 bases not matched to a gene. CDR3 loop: CASSLSGTYNEQFF. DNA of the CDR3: TGTGCCAGCAGTCTTAGCGGGACGTACAATGAGCAGTTCTTC.

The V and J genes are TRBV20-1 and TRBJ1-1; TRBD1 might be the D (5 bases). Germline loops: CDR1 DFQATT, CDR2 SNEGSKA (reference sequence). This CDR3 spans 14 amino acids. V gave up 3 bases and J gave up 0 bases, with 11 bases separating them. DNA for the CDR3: TGCAGTGCTAGTGGGGCAGGATTGAACACTGAAGCTTTCTTT. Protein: CSASGAGLNTEAFF.

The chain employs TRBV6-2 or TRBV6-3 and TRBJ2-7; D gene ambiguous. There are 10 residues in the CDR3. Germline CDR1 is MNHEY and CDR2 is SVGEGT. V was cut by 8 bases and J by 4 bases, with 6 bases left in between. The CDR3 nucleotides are TGTGCCAGCGGTAGATACGAGCAGTACTTC. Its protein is CASGRYEQYF.

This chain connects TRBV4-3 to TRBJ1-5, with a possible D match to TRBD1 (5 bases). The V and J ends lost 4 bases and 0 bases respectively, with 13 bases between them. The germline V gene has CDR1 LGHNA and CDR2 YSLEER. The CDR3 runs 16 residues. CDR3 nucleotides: TGCGCCAGCAGCCGAGACCGAGGGGATAGCAATCAGCCCCAGCATTTT. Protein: CASSRDRGDSNQPQHF.

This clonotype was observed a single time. CDR3 in DNA: TGTGCCAGCAGCTCGCCGGGACACCCATCCTACGAGCAGTACTTC. Encoded protein: CASSSPGHPSYEQYF. The gene calls are TRBV5-8 and TRBJ2-7; TRBD1 might be the D (6 bases). Germline V gives CDR1 SGHTS, CDR2 YDEGEE. The CDR3 totals 15 residues. V was cut by 3 bases and J by 1 base, with 14 bases left in between.

CDR3 in DNA: TGTGCCAGCAGTTTTCAACCTTCCGGGGAGCTGTTTTTT. Translated: CASSFQPSGELFF. The V gene is TRBV28, the J gene TRBJ2-2; D call uncertain. Trimming stripped 3 bases from V and 6 bases from J, with 8 bases between. Germline V gene sequence: CDR1 MDHEN, CDR2 SYDVKM. There are 13 residues in the CDR3.

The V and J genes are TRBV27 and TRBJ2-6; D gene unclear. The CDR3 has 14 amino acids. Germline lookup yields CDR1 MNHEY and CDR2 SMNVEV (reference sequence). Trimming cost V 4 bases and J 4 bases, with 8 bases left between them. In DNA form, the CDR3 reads TGTGCCAGCAGTTCCCATGTCGGGGCCAACGTCCTGACTTTC. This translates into CASSSHVGANVLTF.

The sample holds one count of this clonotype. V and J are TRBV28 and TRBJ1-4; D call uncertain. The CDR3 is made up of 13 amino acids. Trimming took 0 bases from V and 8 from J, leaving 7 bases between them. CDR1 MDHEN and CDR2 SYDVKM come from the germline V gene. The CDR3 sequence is CASSLWGKEKLFF. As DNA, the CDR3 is TGTGCCAGCAGTTTATGGGGGAAAGAAAAACTGTTTTTT.